One sample yielded the 11 T cell receptor beta chains listed below, sequenced in a study of T cells after posttransplantation cyclophosphamide. Produced via immunoSEQ multiplex PCR; TCRdb's table is partial and in-frame only. The table lists 20,000 to 25,000 clones, with no singletons. Busulfan-fludarabine conditioning, marrow transplant, and cyclophosphamide on days +3 and +4 were administered. Here the sequenced sample was PBMCs, taken after allogeneic stem cell transplant with posttransplant cyclophosphamide. These receptors originate from a male patient under 35 who received an allogeneic stem cell transplant from a related donor, was CMV-positive, and had no GVHD. Some T cells here may be from the graft donor.

This clone was seen repeatedly, ten times or more. This sample includes further DNA sequences coding for the same CDR3. The chain is built from TRBV11-1 and TRBJ1-1; TRBD1 aligns across 7 bases. The CDR3 extends over 14 amino acids. V lost 2 bases and J lost 5; bases outside the gene matches: 5. Germline CDR1 reads SGHAT; CDR2 reads FQDESV (reference sequence). The CDR3 bases are TGTGCCAGCAGCTTAAAAGGGGGCGTAACTGAAGCTTTCTTT. It is translated as CASSLKGGVTEAFF.

This clone showed up many times. The CDR3 here is CASSAIPGTEIGGYTF. CDR3 nucleotide sequence: TGTGCCAGCAGCGCCATTCCCGGGACAGAGATTGGTGGCTACACCTTC. The chain combines TRBV7-2 with TRBJ1-2; 7 bases are a match to TRBD1. Per the germline V gene, CDR1 is SGHTA and CDR2 is FQGNSA. V dropped 5 bases and J dropped 7; count of bases not matched to a gene: 16. The CDR3 contains 16 residues.

There are many counts of this clone. The V and J genes are TRBV10-1 and TRBJ1-2; 7 bases agree with TRBD1. This CDR3 region has 17 residues. V dropped 6 bases and J dropped 7; count of bases not matched to a gene: 20. The germline V gene has CDR1 WNHNN and CDR2 SYGVQD (reference sequence). The CDR3 loop reads CASSRNKTGLSTCGYTF. DNA for the CDR3: TGCGCCAGCAGCCGAAATAAGACAGGGCTAAGTACTTGTGGCTACACCTTC.

This clone has ten or more counts. The V and J genes are TRBV14 and TRBJ1-2, with TRBD1 identical over 8 bases. The CDR3 runs to 18 residues. Germline V gives CDR1 SGHDN, CDR2 FVKESK. The J segment lost 1 base and the V segment lost 1 base, leaving 11 bases of the junction unmatched. The CDR3 sequence is CASSQGGQGTFLNYGYTF. In DNA, the CDR3 is TGTGCCAGCAGCCAAGGAGGACAGGGAACTTTTCTTAACTATGGCTACACCTTC.

This clone was detected ten times or more. This rearrangement joins TRBV6-1 to TRBJ2-7; 7 positions match TRBD1. CDR1 is MNHNS and CDR2 is SASEGT in the germline V gene. This CDR3 has 14 residues. Trimming cost V 5 bases and J 0 bases; bases outside gene matches: 4. CDR3 sequence reads: CASSIRDSSYEQYF. CDR3 coding DNA: TGTGCCAGCAGTATCCGGGACAGCTCCTACGAGCAGTACTTC.

At least ten counts were recorded for this clone. This chain joins TRBV7-9 and TRBJ2-7; possibly TRBD2 for D (6 bases). V lost 5 bases, J lost 7 bases, and 18 bases lay in between. This CDR3 is built from 14 residues. From germline, CDR1 is SEHNR and CDR2 FQNEAQ (reference sequence). The CDR3: CASSKNTGRGEQYF. The CDR3 nucleotides read TGTGCCAGCAGCAAAAATACAGGTCGGGGGGAGCAGTACTTC. The full variable domain, completed using reference TRBV7-9 and TRBJ2-7, is DTGVSQNPRHKITKRGQNVTFRCDPISEHNRLYWYRQTLGQGPEFLTYFQNEAQLEKSRLLSDRFSAERPKGSFSTLEIQRTEQGDSAMYLCASSKNTGRGEQYFGPGTRLTVT.

This clone was recorded many times. The rearrangement links TRBV19 to TRBJ1-6; D may be TRBD1 (6 bases). Trimming cost V 6 bases and J 9 bases, with 27 bases left between them. The CDR3 extends over 18 amino acids. The V gene's germline CDR1 is LNHDA and CDR2 SQIVND (reference sequence). The CDR3 nucleotides are TGTGCCAGTAGGTGGTCAGGGGCACATTCTTCCCAACCTTCACCCCTCCACTTT. As protein: CASRWSGAHSSQPSPLHF.

At least ten counts were recorded for this clone. The CDR3 loop reads CASTSRTSGGPSNEQFF. DNA of the CDR3: TGTGCCAGTACCTCCCGGACTAGCGGGGGGCCGAGCAATGAGCAGTTCTTC. The V gene is TRBV19, the J gene TRBJ2-1; 14 nucleotides align to TRBD2. Losses at the gene ends were 7 bases for V and 6 bases for J; bases not matched to a gene: 11. The CDR3 is 17 amino acids. CDR1 is LNHDA, CDR2 SQIVND, per germline (reference sequence).

On this clone itself: Since a far larger clone is one base different, this is likely a read error. The chain carries TRBV4-1 and TRBJ2-7, with TRBD2 identical over 7 bases. CDR3 size: 14 residues. CDR1 and CDR2 from the germline V gene are MGHRA and YSYEKL. DNA for the CDR3: TGCGCCAGCAGCCAAGATACTAGCGAGGGCGAGCAGCACTTC. Protein sequence: CASSQDTSEGEQHF.

By its share, this clone is medium-sized. V usage is TRBV4-1 and J usage is TRBJ2-7; TRBD2 matches at 7 bases. The CDR3 runs to 14 residues. In germline, CDR1 is MGHRA, CDR2 YSYEKL. V trimming: 0 bases; J trimming: 6 bases; junction bases outside the gene matches: 5. This CDR3 reads CASSQDTSEGEQYF. In DNA, the CDR3 is TGCGCCAGCAGCCAAGATACTAGCGAGGGCGAGCAGTACTTC.

Ten or more counts support this clone. The V gene is TRBV5-4, the J gene TRBJ1-2; D gene uncertain. V lost 4 bases and J lost 4, with 14 bases in between. This CDR3 comprises 14 residues. Germline CDR1 and CDR2: SGHNT and YYREEE (reference sequence). In nucleotides, the CDR3 is TGTGCCAGCAGCGCCGGAGGAAGCCCCTATGGCTACACCTTC. Encoded protein: CASSAGGSPYGYTF.